This TCR beta chain was identified during a study of vaccination and CD4 T cells after COVID-19. About the study: Cellular stimulation was performed using overlapping spike peptides derived from SARS-CoV-2, HCoV-NL63, HCoV-OC43 and HCoV-229E. Control cultures used a CEFX viral epitope pool, an HIV-1 Nef peptide pool, or no peptide.

Germline lookup yields CDR1 SGHAT and CDR2 FQDESV (reference sequence). Trimming pared 2 bases from V and 1 base from J, leaving 9 bases between. There are 15 residues in the CDR3. This clonotype has a handful of counts. Its antigen remains unknown. With the Oncomine TCR Beta short-read assay, DNA from cultured CD4+ T cells was sequenced. Cultures of CD4+ T cells served as the source for extracting genomic DNA. MiXCR, applied by TCRdb to the PCR reads, yields one record per CDR3 protein. The table lists around 7,000 distinct CDR3 sequences, approximately 35% of them singletons. As for treatment: approximately nine-day PBMC culture with coronavirus spike peptide pools or control peptides (ViraFEST assay). The unexposed donor gave CD4+ T cells before the COVID-19 pandemic (2011-2018). ViraFEST used peptide pools to expand antigen-specific T cells, then sequenced TCRs.

This TCR came from a human donor in good health. The sample was CD4+ T cells from blood, cultured in vitro. The V and J genes are TRBV11-1 and TRBJ1-5; possibly TRBD1 for D (5 bases). The CDR3 nucleotides are TGTGCCAGCAGCTTATCCTCAGGGAGCAATCAGCCCCAGCATTTT. Translated: CASSLSSGSNQPQHF. The full variable domain, completed using reference TRBV11-1 and TRBJ1-5, is EAEVAQSPRYKITEKSQAVAFWCDPISGHATLYWYRQILGQGPELLVQFQDESVVDDSQLPKDRFSAERLKGVDSTLKIQPAELGDSAMYLCASSLSSGSNQPQHFGDGTRLSIL.